These 13 T cell receptor beta chains came from one sample sequenced in a study of cytomegalovirus exposure and HLA in healthy donors. The PCR employed 60 Vbeta primers together with 13 Jbeta primers. Some clones are missing from TCRdb's copy, which holds only in-frame ones; the method was immunoSEQ multiplex PCR. This table has about 120,000 clones, roughly 83% appearing once. Source material: PBMCs. All receptors derive from a man aged 25 to 45 in good health and CMV-seropositive.

This chain joins TRBV6-1 and TRBJ2-7; maybe TRBD2 (6 bases). This CDR3 is built from 16 residues. Germline values: CDR1 MNHNS, CDR2 SASEGT. V lost 2 bases, J lost 4 bases, and 18 bases lay in between. In DNA, the CDR3 is TGTGCCAGCAGTGAACTATCATTAGCGGAAATATACGAGCAGTACTTC. It specifies CASSELSLAEIYEQYF.

The rearrangement links TRBV5-1 to TRBJ2-2; perhaps TRBD1 as D (5 bases). CDR1 and CDR2 (germline): SGHRS, YFSETQ. The CDR3 has 17 residues. Between the trimmed V and J ends, which lost 4 bases and 1 base, there was a span of 17 bases. The CDR3 sequence is CASSREPQGRNTGELFF. The CDR3 coding sequence is TGCGCCAGCAGCAGGGAACCTCAGGGAAGGAACACCGGGGAGCTGTTTTTT.

The rearrangement joins TRBV6-5 to TRBJ2-7, with a tentative D call TRBD1 (6 bases). Germline-derived CDR1 and CDR2 are MNHEY and SVGAGI. The length of the CDR3 is 15 residues. The V gene lost 0 bases and the J gene lost 1 base, with 10 bases spanning the gap. CDR3 sequence: CASSYSLTGSYEQYF. The CDR3 region has the DNA TGTGCCAGCAGTTACTCGTTAACAGGGTCCTACGAGCAGTACTTC.

The V and J genes are TRBV21-1 and TRBJ1-1. TRBV21-1 is noted as a pseudogene. There are 15 residues in the CDR3. CDR3 nucleotide sequence: TGTGCCAGCGGGAGAGGGAACCCCATGAACACTGAAGCTTTCTTT. This translates into CASGRGNPMNTEAFF.

This rearrangement joins TRBV6-1 to TRBJ2-7; 8 bases map to TRBD2. The CDR3 contains 16 residues. V trimming: 0 bases; J trimming: 0 bases; junction bases outside the gene matches: 4. Germline V CDR1 and CDR2: MNHNS, SASEGT. CDR3 in amino acids: CASSEALAGHSYEQYF. The CDR3 DNA sequence: TGTGCCAGCAGTGAAGCCCTAGCGGGCCACTCCTACGAGCAGTACTTC.

This clone showed up just a few times. The chain links TRBV9 to TRBJ1-3; D unclear. The CDR3 covers 13 residues. CDR1 and CDR2 (germline): SGDLS, YYNGEE. The ends were cut back, 3 bases at V and 0 bases at J, with 4 bases in the middle. The CDR3 sequence: CASSDFSGNTIYF. CDR3 in DNA: TGTGCCAGCAGCGACTTCTCTGGAAACACCATATATTTT.

This clone was observed a few times. The V gene is TRBV30, the J gene TRBJ2-3, with D perhaps matching TRBD2 (7 bases). From germline, CDR1 is GTSNPN and CDR2 SVGIG (reference sequence). V lost 2 bases and J lost 6, with 15 bases in between. The CDR3 is 14 amino acids. The DNA of the CDR3 is TGTGCCTGGAGTATCGGGAAGGGGGGGGATACGCAGTATTTT. Translating it yields CAWSIGKGGDTQYF.

This chain uses TRBV13 with TRBJ2-7, with 10 bases identical to TRBD2. Germline assignment: CDR1 PRHDT and CDR2 FYEKMQ (reference sequence). V was clipped by 5 bases and J by 8 bases; unmatched bases: 9. CDR3 length: 14 residues. In DNA, the CDR3 is TGTGCCAGCAGCCCTAGTGGGACTAGCGCTAAGCAGTACTTC. It codes for CASSPSGTSAKQYF.

V usage is TRBV18 and J usage is TRBJ1-3; D remains ambiguous. Germline lookup yields CDR1 KGHSH and CDR2 LQKENI. V lost 7 bases, J lost 2 bases, and 12 bases lay in between. There are 14 residues in the CDR3. CDR3 nucleotides: TGTGCCAGCTACCTCGGGAGCCCTGGAAACACCATATATTTT. Amino acids: CASYLGSPGNTIYF.

The chain has TRBV6-1 and TRBJ1-2, with no clear D. Per the germline V gene, CDR1 is MNHNS and CDR2 is SASEGT. The CDR3 covers 13 residues. Trimming took 2 bases from V and 1 from J, leaving 5 bases between them. In DNA, the CDR3 is TGTGCCAGCAGTGAATGGAGTAACTATGGCTACACCTTC. Amino acid sequence: CASSEWSNYGYTF.

This chain links TRBV27 with TRBJ2-5; 7 positions match TRBD2. The CDR3 loop spans 15 amino acids. Germline CDR1 reads MNHEY; CDR2 reads SMNVEV (reference sequence). Germline trimming cut 4 bases from V and 5 bases from J; bases unmatched to any gene: 10. Written as DNA, the CDR3 is TGTGCCAGCAGTTGGAGACTAGCCTTGGGGGAGACCCAGTACTTC. It yields the protein CASSWRLALGETQYF.

CDR3 loop: CASSYNGGGNQPQHF. CDR3 sequence (DNA): TGTGCCAGCAGTTACAACGGCGGGGGCAATCAGCCCCAGCATTTT. J is TRBJ1-5 and V is TRBV6-5; D is ambiguous. The CDR3 contains 15 residues. Germline V lookup: CDR1 MNHEY, CDR2 SVGAGI. Deletions cut 2 bases from V and 2 bases from J, with 10 bases between.

This chain joins TRBV2 and TRBJ2-1; 13 nucleotides agree with TRBD2. The CDR3 contains 16 residues. The V and J ends lost 6 bases and 5 bases, in that order; junction bases with no gene match: 7. Germline lookup yields CDR1 SNHLY and CDR2 FYNNEI. The CDR3 spells CASSPWGLAGNNEQFF. In DNA, the CDR3 is TGTGCCAGCAGCCCTTGGGGACTAGCGGGGAACAATGAGCAGTTCTTC.